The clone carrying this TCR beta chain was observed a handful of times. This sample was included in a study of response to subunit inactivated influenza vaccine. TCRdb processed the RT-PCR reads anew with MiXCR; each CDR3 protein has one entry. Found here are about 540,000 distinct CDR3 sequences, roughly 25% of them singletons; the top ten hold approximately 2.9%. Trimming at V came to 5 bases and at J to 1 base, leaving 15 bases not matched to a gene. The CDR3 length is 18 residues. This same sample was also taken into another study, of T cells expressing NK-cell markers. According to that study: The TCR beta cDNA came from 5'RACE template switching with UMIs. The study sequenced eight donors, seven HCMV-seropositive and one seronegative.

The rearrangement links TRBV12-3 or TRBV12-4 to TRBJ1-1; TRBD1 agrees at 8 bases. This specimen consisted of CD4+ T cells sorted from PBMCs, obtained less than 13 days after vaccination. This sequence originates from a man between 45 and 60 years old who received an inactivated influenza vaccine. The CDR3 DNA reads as TGTGCCAGCAGTCCCGCCGACAGGGGCAGTCGGGCGAACACTGAAGCTTTCTTT. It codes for CASSPADRGSRANTEAFF.